A selection of T cell receptor beta chains follows, all from one sample in a study of T cells in Graves' hyperthyroidism and ophthalmopathy. One entry per CDR3 protein results from TCRdb running MiXCR on the multiplex PCR reads. The sample has about 720,000 distinct CDR3 sequences, about 15% seen once; the top ten hold roughly 8%. Sequenced material: blood. The receptors stem from a man younger than 30 with Graves' hyperthyroidism. Each CDR3 is given with its conserved first and last residue. The D gene is left open where the match is weak. Clone size is stated in some rows and not others, as once, few, many or a class when expanded.

>TRBD1|many|TRBJ2-3|TRBV30
CAWSAWTGSTDTQYF
TGTGCCTGGAGTGCGTGGACAGGGAGCACAGATACGCAGTATTTT
>NA|NA|TRBJ2-7|TRBV29-1
CSVVGGSSYEQYF
TGCAGCGTTGTTGGGGGGAGCTCCTACGAGCAGTACTTC
>TRBD1|NA|TRBJ2-7|TRBV9
CASSTRDRGPYEQYF
TGTGCCAGCAGCACACGGGACAGGGGGCCCTACGAGCAGTACTTC
>NA|NA|TRBJ2-1|TRBV5-1
CASSLGGLRDSYNEQFF
TGCGCCAGCAGCTTGGGCGGACTGCGTGACTCCTACAATGAGCAGTTCTTC
>NA|NA|TRBJ2-7|TRBV5-1
CASSFNQNYEQYF
TGCGCCAGCAGCTTTAACCAAAACTACGAGCAGTACTTC
>NA|NA|TRBJ2-2|TRBV6-4
CASSELQTGELFF
TGTGCCAGCAGTGAATTACAGACCGGGGAGCTGTTTTTT
>NA|NA|TRBJ1-1|TRBV18
CASSGKWGSNTEAFF
TGTGCCAGCTCAGGCAAATGGGGATCGAACACTGAAGCTTTCTTT
>NA|few|TRBJ2-1|TRBV5-1
CASSLWGENEQFF
TGCGCCAGCAGCTTGTGGGGCGAGAATGAGCAGTTCTTC
>NA|many|TRBJ2-7|TRBV29-1
CSVGPRGGQYF
TGCAGCGTCGGACCGCGGGGAGGGCAGTACTTC
>TRBD1|few|TRBJ2-3|TRBV24-1
CATSDRQGRFGDTQYF
TGTGCCACCAGTGATAGACAGGGGAGGTTCGGAGATACGCAGTATTTT
>TRBD2|many|TRBJ2-5|TRBV6-1
CASSILAGESGETQYF
TGTGCCAGCAGTATCCTAGCGGGAGAGTCGGGAGAGACCCAGTACTTC
>NA|NA|TRBJ1-5|TRBV28
CASTSSNQPQHF
TGTGCCAGCACATCTAGCAATCAGCCCCAGCATTTT
>TRBD2|many|TRBJ2-7|TRBV20-1
CSATTSGIVYEQYF
TGCAGTGCTACGACTAGCGGGATCGTCTACGAGCAGTACTTC
>NA|few|TRBJ2-2|TRBV12-3/TRBV12-4
CASSFEDANTGELFF
TGTGCCAGCAGTTTTGAGGACGCGAACACCGGGGAGCTGTTTTTT
>TRBD2|NA|TRBJ2-7|TRBV20-1
CSASGLAEGREQYF
TGCAGTGCTAGTGGACTAGCGGAGGGGAGAGAGCAGTACTTC
>NA|NA|TRBJ2-5|TRBV19
CASTNRADQETQYF
TGTGCCAGTACCAACCGCGCAGACCAAGAGACCCAGTACTTC